Sequencing of this T cell receptor (beta chain) was carried out in a study of identical twins. Findings and caveats of the study: Cord blood's abundant beta clonotypes had fewer insertions, unlike memory repertoires. Twins showed weaker excess sharing in their beta out-of-frame sequences. Zero-insertion findings could be partly confounded by invariant cells (MAIT and iNKT cells).

The CDR3 covers 13 residues. The germline CDR1 and CDR2 sequences are SGHDT and YYEEEE. Trimming cost V 1 base and J 4 bases, with 6 bases left between them. This clonotype was counted ten times or more. Its antigen is as yet unknown. MiXCR, applied by TCRdb to the 5' RACE reads, yields one record per CDR3 protein. This table holds a few hundred thousand distinct CDR3 sequences, approximately 10% found once. The same sample was also used in a study of yellow fever vaccine responses in identical twins.

The receptor comes from a woman aged 18-35 years in good health. The sequencing sample was made of PBMCs. V gene TRBV5-6 combines with J gene TRBJ1-5; no clear D gene. The CDR3 DNA reads as TGTGCCAGCAGCTTGACGGCTAATCAGCCCCAGCATTTT. Its translation is CASSLTANQPQHF.